This TCR beta chain was profiled in a study of OX40 agonist ivuxolimab in advanced cancers. Across the study: Hepatocellular carcinoma, melanoma, renal cell or head and neck cancer affected the dose-escalation patients. Antecedent anti-PD-1, anti-PD-L1 or anti-CTLA-4 therapy was permissible, with 40% having received some.

Assay used: immunoSEQ multiplex PCR; TCRdb lists only in-frame clones, some missing. Of roughly 110,000 clones detected, 90% appear once; the ten largest clones hold about 0.5%. The CDR3 is 15 amino acids. The germline CDR1 and CDR2 sequences are SGHVS and FNYEAQ. The ends lost 5 bases at V and 2 bases at J; junction bases unmatched: 3. The receptor was isolated from an adult with an advanced solid tumor such as melanoma, head and neck, liver or kidney cancer. Sequenced here: CD4+ or CD8+ T cells sorted from blood, sampled in a trial of the OX40 agonist ivuxolimab. The chain has TRBV7-6 and TRBJ1-2; 12 bases align to TRBD1. In nucleotides, the CDR3 is TGTGCCAGCAGCATTGGGACAGGGGGCAACTATGGCTACACCTTC. It encodes CASSIGTGGNYGYTF.